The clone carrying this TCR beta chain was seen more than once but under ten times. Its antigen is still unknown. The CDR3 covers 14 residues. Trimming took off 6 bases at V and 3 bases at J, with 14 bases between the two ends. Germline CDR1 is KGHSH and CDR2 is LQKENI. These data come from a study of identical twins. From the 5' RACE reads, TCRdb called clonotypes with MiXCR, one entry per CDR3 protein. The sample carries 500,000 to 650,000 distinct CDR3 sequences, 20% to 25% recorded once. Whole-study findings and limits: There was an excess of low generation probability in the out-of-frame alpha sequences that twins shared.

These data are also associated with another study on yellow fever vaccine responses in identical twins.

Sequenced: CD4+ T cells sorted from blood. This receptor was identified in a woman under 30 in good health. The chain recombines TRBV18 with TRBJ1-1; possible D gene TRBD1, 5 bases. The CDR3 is CASSTTRVDTEAFF. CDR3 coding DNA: TGTGCCAGCTCGACGACCAGGGTGGACACTGAAGCTTTCTTT.